This is a list of T cell receptor beta chains from one sample in a study of regulatory T cells in long-lasting Graves disease. Using its own MiXCR run on the multiplex PCR reads, TCRdb lists one record per CDR3 protein. The sample lists about 470,000 distinct CDR3 sequences, 20% to 25% seen once, with 7% to 9% in the top ten. The sequenced sample was peripheral blood mononuclear cells (PBMCs), obtained when the disease was refractory, from a patient treated with antithyroid drugs. Receptors were obtained from a female donor with Graves disease. CDR3s include the opening cysteine and the closing phenylalanine or tryptophan. Each record gives: D gene, clone size, V gene, J gene, CDR3 protein, CDR3 DNA. The D gene is left open where the match is weak. Clone size is not always given. Where it is, it says once, few, many or a class for expanded clones.

D: NA
size: few
V: TRBV5-8
J: TRBJ1-6
CDR3: CASSRRGDFFNSPLHF
DNA: TGTGCCAGCAGTCGACGAGGGGACTTCTTTAATTCACCCCTCCACTTT

D: TRBD1
size: many
V: TRBV28
J: TRBJ2-2
CDR3: CASSFGGTGTLQELFF
DNA: TGTGCCAGCAGTTTCGGAGGGACAGGGACCCTTCAGGAGCTGTTTTTT

D: NA
size: many
V: TRBV11-2
J: TRBJ1-2
CDR3: CASSRGGPANYGYTF
DNA: TGTGCCAGCAGCCGGGGGGGCCCCGCTAACTATGGCTACACCTTC

D: NA
size: NA
V: TRBV12-3/TRBV12-4
J: TRBJ1-1
CDR3: CASSPGGVANTEAFF
DNA: TGTGCCAGCAGCCCCGGGGGGGTGGCGAACACTGAAGCTTTCTTT

D: NA
size: NA
V: TRBV2
J: TRBJ2-1
CDR3: CASSEGDRISNEQFF
DNA: TGTGCCAGCAGTGAAGGCGACAGGATTTCCAATGAGCAGTTCTTC

D: TRBD1
size: NA
V: TRBV7-9
J: TRBJ1-5
CDR3: CASSQAGGNLGSQPQHF
DNA: TGTGCCAGCAGCCAAGCAGGGGGCAATTTGGGGAGTCAGCCCCAGCATTTT

D: NA
size: NA
V: TRBV20-1
J: TRBJ2-5
CDR3: CSARKPWGNNQETQYF
DNA: TGCAGTGCTAGAAAGCCCTGGGGAAATAACCAAGAGACCCAGTACTTC

D: TRBD2
size: many
V: TRBV27
J: TRBJ2-2
CDR3: CASSLSNTGTRNTGELFF
DNA: TGTGCCAGCAGTCTAAGCAATACCGGGACTAGGAACACCGGGGAGCTGTTTTTT

D: NA
size: NA
V: TRBV2
J: TRBJ1-3
CDR3: CASRAIPASENTIYF
DNA: TGTGCCAGCAGGGCCATCCCTGCCTCTGAAAACACCATATATTTT

D: NA
size: few
V: TRBV19
J: TRBJ1-5
CDR3: CASSIGPGSNQPQHF
DNA: TGTGCCAGTAGTATAGGACCGGGAAGCAATCAGCCCCAGCATTTT

D: NA
size: NA
V: TRBV28
J: TRBJ2-1
CDR3: CASSLGTYNEQFF
DNA: TGTGCCAGCAGTTTGGGGACTTACAATGAGCAGTTCTTC

D: TRBD1
size: many
V: TRBV12-3/TRBV12-4
J: TRBJ2-5
CDR3: CASSWGQDQETQYF
DNA: TGTGCCAGCAGCTGGGGACAGGATCAAGAGACCCAGTACTTC

D: TRBD2
size: many
V: TRBV20-1
J: TRBJ2-5
CDR3: CSARDWALAGGLGTQYF
DNA: TGCAGTGCTAGAGATTGGGCGCTAGCGGGGGGCCTCGGGACCCAGTACTTC

D: NA
size: few
V: TRBV10-1
J: TRBJ2-5
CDR3: CASSDSVTPETQYF
DNA: TGCGCCAGCAGTGACTCCGTCACCCCAGAGACCCAGTACTTC